A single sample is the source of the 10 T cell receptor beta chains below, sequenced in a study of cytomegalovirus exposure and HLA in healthy donors. Researchers ran the PCR with 60 Vbeta and 13 Jbeta primers. Profiled with immunoSEQ multiplex PCR; TCRdb holds only in-frame clones, not every one. The sample comprises almost 200,000 clones, around 75% of which are singletons, and more than 0.35% rests with the top ten. Sample: PBMCs. These receptors all come from a male donor in good health and CMV-seropositive.

The gene calls are TRBV7-3 and TRBJ2-1; a weak D match, TRBD2 (5 bases). The germline gives CDR1 SGHTA, CDR2 FQGTGA. The V end lost 8 bases, the J end lost 5 bases, and 16 bases lay between the germline ends. This CDR3 contains 14 residues. CDR3 sequence reads: CASEGQAGDNEQFF. The CDR3 DNA is TGTGCCAGCGAAGGGCAGGCGGGTGACAATGAGCAGTTCTTC.

This clone was counted only a few times. The V gene is TRBV6-1, the J gene TRBJ2-1; no firm D call. The CDR3 is 15 amino acids. Trimming removed 2 bases at V and 3 bases at J, with 11 bases between. Germline CDR1 MNHNS, CDR2 SASEGT. DNA of the CDR3: TGTGCCAGCAGTGAATATCTCCAGCGCTACAATGAGCAGTTCTTC. Its protein product is CASSEYLQRYNEQFF.

The rearrangement uses TRBV4-2 and TRBJ2-7, with a tentative D call TRBD2 (5 bases). In germline, CDR1 is LGHNA, CDR2 YNFKEQ. The V end was cut by 3 bases, the J end by 3 bases, with 18 bases between. The CDR3 contains 16 residues. The CDR3 sequence: CASSQSSRRPFYEQYF. The CDR3 DNA reads as TGTGCCAGCAGCCAGAGTAGCCGGAGGCCCTTCTACGAGCAGTACTTC.

This clone was observed a handful of times. One end of the junction fails to match germline, which may point to a read error. The rearrangement uses TRBV7-2 and TRBJ2-3; 8 positions match TRBD2. The germline CDR1 and CDR2 sequences are SGHTA and FQGNSA. This CDR3 is built from 13 residues. DNA for the CDR3: TGTGCCAGCAGCTTATCCGCCTATGAGCGGGGGCTTTTT. Protein sequence: CASSLSAYERGLF.

There are a few counts of this clone. The chain uses TRBV9 and TRBJ1-5; 9 bases align to TRBD1. The CDR3 is 13 residues long. Germline V gene sequence: CDR1 SGDLS, CDR2 YYNGEE. V was clipped by 2 bases and J by 7 bases; unmatched bases: 1. The CDR3 nucleotides read TGTGCCAGCAGCGTGGGACAGGGACAGCCCCAGCATTTT. Translation gives CASSVGQGQPQHF.

J is TRBJ2-5 and V is TRBV5-1; 10 nucleotides align to TRBD2. This CDR3 has 15 amino acids. The germline CDR1 and CDR2 sequences are SGHRS and YFSETQ. The V and J ends lost 4 bases and 4 bases, in that order; junction bases with no gene match: 7. The chain's CDR3 is CASSTSSGGRETQYF. The CDR3 nucleotides read TGCGCCAGCAGCACCAGTAGCGGGGGGAGAGAGACCCAGTACTTC.

This clone was observed a handful of times. J is TRBJ2-7 and V is TRBV4-3; 9 bases are shared with TRBD1. The V segment lost 4 bases and the J segment 2 bases; nucleotides outside the gene matches: 6. Germline V gene sequence: CDR1 LGHNA, CDR2 YSLEER. The CDR3 extends over 15 amino acids. CDR3: CASSRTGTGPYEQYF. The CDR3 DNA follows: TGCGCCAGCAGCCGAACCGGGACAGGGCCCTACGAGCAGTACTTC.

The chain joins TRBV5-1 to TRBJ2-3; the D gene is possibly TRBD1 (6 bases). Germline-derived CDR1 and CDR2 are SGHRS and YFSETQ. This CDR3 is built from 13 residues. With 0 bases removed from V and 11 bases from J, the gap between germline ends came to 13 bases. As DNA, the CDR3 is TGCGCCAGCAGCTTGGCCAACAGGGTTGGGCAGTATTTT. Its translation is CASSLANRVGQYF.

This chain links TRBV28 with TRBJ2-7; tentative D call: TRBD2 (5 bases). The germline CDR1 and CDR2 sequences are MDHEN and SYDVKM. The CDR3 extends over 14 amino acids. V gave up 4 bases and J gave up 5 bases, with 15 bases separating them. CDR3 DNA sequence: TGTGCCAGCAGTTCGACGGAGGATTTCGACGAGCAGTACTTC. As protein: CASSSTEDFDEQYF. Full variable domain (missing parts from reference TRBV28 and TRBJ2-7): DVKVTQSSRYLVKRTGEKVFLECVQDMDHENMFWYRQDPGLGLRLIYFSYDVKMKEKGDIPEGYSVSREKKERFSLILESASTNQTSMYLCASSSTEDFDEQYFGPGTRLTVT.

The chain recombines TRBV19 with TRBJ1-2, with 7 bases that match TRBD1. Germline V CDR1 and CDR2: LNHDA, SQIVND (reference sequence). CDR3 length equals 16 residues. Trimming removed 5 bases from V and 3 bases from J; junction bases left unmatched: 12. CDR3 in DNA: TGTGCCAGTAGTGACAGGGATTCGCCAAGGGACTATGGCTACACCTTC. Protein: CASSDRDSPRDYGYTF. Using reference TRBV19 and TRBJ1-2 for the parts outside the CDR3, the full variable domain is DGGITQSPKYLFRKEGQNVTLSCEQNLNHDAMYWYRQDPGQGLRLIYYSQIVNDFQKGDIAEGYSVSREKKESFPLTVTSAQKNPTAFYLCASSDRDSPRDYGYTFGSGTRLTVV.